The clone carrying this TCR beta chain has more than one count but fewer than ten. The sample is drawn from a study of T-cell reconstitution after alpha-beta-depleted transplantation in children. Unique molecular identifiers were incorporated when the TCRbeta library was constructed. TCRdb re-called the PCR reads with MiXCR, one entry per CDR3 protein. Here the sample spans a few hundred thousand distinct CDR3 sequences, over 25% being singletons. The V end lost 4 bases, the J end lost 4 bases, and 14 bases lay between the germline ends. Germline values: CDR1 SGHRS, CDR2 YFSETQ. The CDR3 length is 14 residues.

The sequences come from PBMCs, collected before TCRalphabeta/CD19-depleted stem cell transplant. This sequence originates from a boy less than two years old with Wiskott-Aldrich syndrome, due to receive a stem cell transplant. The chain links TRBV5-1 to TRBJ1-2; no clear D. DNA of the CDR3: TGCGCCAGCAGCCTGGAGCCGGGGTCCTATGGCTACACCTTC. It translates to CASSLEPGSYGYTF.